Described below is a single TCR beta chain sequence and its context. The antigen remains unidentified. These data are taken from a study of cytomegalovirus exposure and HLA in healthy donors. Whole-study results and caveats: Researchers reported in a later analysis that a missense DCLRE1C variant was tied to TCR beta V- and J-gene trimming. The Asian-associated ancestry cluster reportedly had fewer N-insertions than the roughly 720-donor mean in a later analysis. It was approximately 170 TCR beta chains that were listed as cytomegalovirus-associated.

Germline V gene sequence: CDR1 SGHRS, CDR2 YFSETQ. The CDR3 has 14 amino acids. The ends lost 1 base at V and 2 bases at J; junction bases unmatched: 3. The primer mix had 60 Vbeta and 13 Jbeta primers. The protocol was immunoSEQ multiplex PCR, while the TCRdb copy is restricted to in-frame clones and leaves out a portion. The sample shows 100,000 to 150,000 clones, roughly a tenth of them seen only once. The rearrangement uses TRBV5-1 and TRBJ2-7, with 7 positions matching TRBD2. The clonotype originates from a woman between 18 and 30 years old in good health and CMV-seropositive. The sample was PBMCs. Written as DNA, the CDR3 is TGCGCCAGCAGCTTGTCCAGCGGGGCCTACGAGCAGTACTTC. This codes for CASSLSSGAYEQYF.